The T cell receptor beta chain under discussion was sequenced for a study of shared clonotypes between healthy human individuals. Whole-study findings and limits: Sharing across a few donors was seen in roughly 5% of naive CD4 clonotypes.

The data were produced by immunoSEQ multiplex PCR, yet TCRdb's version contains in-frame clones alone and is incomplete. The sample lists roughly 2,500,000 clones; under 95% were seen once. In the case of this clone: Its antigen is undetermined.

This TCR came from a man aged 18 to 29 in good health. Some clones in this sample may be carry-over from other donors' samples. Material for sequencing was naive CD4+ T cells from PBMCs. Noted subset: CD45RA+ positively selected.

The DNA of the CDR3 is TGTGCCAGCAGTGAAGCATTAATCGGCGGCTACACCTTC. Translating gives CASSEALIGGYTF. V and J are TRBV2 and TRBJ1-2, with unresolved D. CDR3 size: 13 residues. CDR1 is SNHLY and CDR2 is FYNNEI in the germline V gene. V lost 0 bases, J lost 8 bases, and 10 bases lay in between.